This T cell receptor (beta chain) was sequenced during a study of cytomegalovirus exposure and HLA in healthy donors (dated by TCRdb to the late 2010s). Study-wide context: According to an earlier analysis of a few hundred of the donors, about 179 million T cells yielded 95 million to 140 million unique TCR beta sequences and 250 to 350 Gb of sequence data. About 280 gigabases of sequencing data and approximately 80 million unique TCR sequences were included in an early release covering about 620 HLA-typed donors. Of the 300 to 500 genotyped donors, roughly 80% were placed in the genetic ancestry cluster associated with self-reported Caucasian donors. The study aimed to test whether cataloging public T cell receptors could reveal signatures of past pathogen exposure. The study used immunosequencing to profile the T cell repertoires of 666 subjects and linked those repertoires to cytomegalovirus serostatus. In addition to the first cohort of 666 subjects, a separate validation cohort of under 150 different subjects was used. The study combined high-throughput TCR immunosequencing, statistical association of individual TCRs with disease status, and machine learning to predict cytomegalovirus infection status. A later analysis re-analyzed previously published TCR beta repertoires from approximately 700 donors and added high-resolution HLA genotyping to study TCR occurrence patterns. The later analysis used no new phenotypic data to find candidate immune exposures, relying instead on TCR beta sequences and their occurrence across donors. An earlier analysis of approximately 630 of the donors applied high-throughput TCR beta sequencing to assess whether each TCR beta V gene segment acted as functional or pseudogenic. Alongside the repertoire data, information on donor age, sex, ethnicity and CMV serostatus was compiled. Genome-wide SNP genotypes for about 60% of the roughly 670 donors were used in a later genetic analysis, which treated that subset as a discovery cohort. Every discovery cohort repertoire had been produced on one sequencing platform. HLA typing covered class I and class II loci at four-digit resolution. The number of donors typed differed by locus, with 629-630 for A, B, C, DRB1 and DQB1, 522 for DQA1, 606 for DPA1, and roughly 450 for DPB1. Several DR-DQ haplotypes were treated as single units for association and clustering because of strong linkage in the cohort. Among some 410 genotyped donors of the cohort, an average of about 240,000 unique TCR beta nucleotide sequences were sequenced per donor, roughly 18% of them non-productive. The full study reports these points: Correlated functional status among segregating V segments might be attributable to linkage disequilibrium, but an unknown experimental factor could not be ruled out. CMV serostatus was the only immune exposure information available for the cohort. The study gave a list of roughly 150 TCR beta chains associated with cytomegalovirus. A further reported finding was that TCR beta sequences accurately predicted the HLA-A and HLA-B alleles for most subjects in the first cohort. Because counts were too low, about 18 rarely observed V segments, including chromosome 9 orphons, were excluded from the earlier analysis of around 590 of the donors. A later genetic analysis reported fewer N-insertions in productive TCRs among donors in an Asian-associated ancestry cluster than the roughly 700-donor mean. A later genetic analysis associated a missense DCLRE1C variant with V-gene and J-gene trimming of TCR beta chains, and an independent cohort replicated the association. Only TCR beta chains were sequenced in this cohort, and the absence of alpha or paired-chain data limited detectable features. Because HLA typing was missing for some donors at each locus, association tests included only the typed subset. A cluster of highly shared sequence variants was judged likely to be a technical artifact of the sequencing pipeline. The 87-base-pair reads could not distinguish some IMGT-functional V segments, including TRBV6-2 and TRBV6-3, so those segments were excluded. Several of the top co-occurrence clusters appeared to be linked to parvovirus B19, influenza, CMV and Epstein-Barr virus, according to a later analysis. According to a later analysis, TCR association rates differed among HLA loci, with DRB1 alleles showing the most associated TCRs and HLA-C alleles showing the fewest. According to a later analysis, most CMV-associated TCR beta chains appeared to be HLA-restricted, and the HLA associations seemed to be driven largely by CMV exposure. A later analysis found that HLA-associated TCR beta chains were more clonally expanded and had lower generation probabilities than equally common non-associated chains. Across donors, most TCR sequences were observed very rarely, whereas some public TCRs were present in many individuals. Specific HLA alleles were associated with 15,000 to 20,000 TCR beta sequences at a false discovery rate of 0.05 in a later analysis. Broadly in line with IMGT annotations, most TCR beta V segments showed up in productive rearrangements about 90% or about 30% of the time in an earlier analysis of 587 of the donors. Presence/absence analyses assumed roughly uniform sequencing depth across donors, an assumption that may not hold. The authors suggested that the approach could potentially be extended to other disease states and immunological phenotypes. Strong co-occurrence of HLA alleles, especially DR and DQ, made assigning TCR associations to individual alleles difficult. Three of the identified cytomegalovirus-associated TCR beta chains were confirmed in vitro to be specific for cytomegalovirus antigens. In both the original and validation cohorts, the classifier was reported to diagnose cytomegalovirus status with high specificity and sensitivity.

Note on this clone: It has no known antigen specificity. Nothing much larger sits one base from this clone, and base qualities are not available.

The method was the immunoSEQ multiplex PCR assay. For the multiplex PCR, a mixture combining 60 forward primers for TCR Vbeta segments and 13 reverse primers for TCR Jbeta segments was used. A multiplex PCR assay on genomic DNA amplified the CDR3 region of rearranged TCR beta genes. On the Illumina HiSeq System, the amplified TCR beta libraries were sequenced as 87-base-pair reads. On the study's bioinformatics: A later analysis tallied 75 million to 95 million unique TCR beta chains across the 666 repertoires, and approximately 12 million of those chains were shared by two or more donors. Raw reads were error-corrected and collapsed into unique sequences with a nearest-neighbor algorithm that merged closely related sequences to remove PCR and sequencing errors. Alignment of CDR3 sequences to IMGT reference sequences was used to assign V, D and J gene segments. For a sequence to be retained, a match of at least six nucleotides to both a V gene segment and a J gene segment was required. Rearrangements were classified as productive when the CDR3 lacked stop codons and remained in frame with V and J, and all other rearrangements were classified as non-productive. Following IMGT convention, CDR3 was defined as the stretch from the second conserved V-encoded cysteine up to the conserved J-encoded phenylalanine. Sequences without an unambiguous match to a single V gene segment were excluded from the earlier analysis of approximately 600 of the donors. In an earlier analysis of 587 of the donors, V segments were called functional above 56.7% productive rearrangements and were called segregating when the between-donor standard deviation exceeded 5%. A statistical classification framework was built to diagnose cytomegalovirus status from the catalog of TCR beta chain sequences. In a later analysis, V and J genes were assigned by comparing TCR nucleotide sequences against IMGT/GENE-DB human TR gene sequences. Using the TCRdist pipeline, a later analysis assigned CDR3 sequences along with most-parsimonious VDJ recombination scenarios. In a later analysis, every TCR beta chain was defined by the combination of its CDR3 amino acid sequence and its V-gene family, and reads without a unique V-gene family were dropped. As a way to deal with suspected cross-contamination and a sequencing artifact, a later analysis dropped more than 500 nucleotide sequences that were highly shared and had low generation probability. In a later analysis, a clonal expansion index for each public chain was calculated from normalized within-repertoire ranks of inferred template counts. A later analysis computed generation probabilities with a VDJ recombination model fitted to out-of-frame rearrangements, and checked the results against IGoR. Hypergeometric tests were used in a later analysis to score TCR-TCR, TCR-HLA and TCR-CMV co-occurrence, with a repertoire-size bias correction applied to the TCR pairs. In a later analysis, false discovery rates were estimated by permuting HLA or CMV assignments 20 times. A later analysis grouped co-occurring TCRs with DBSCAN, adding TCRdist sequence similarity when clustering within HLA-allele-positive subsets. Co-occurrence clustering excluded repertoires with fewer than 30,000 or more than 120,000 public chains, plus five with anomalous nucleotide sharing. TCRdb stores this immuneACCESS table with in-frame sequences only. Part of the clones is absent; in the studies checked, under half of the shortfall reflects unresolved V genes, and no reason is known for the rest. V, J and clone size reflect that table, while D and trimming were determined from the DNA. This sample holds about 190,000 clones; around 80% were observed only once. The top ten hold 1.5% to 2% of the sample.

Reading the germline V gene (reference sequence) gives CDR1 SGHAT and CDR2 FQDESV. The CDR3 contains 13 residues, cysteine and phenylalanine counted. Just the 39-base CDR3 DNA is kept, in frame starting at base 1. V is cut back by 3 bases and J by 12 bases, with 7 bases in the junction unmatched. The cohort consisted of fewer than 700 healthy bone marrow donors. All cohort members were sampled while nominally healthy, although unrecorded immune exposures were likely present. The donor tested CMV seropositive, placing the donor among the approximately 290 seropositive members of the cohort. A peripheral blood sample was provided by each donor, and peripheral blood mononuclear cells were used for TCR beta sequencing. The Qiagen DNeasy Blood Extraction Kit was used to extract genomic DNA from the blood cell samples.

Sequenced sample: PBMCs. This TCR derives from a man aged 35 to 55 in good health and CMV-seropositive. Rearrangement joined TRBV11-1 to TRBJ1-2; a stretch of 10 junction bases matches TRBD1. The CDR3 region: CASSFGTGVLHTF. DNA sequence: TGTGCCAGCAGCTTTGGGACAGGGGTTTTGCACACCTTC.